This T cell receptor (beta chain) was profiled in a study of blood T cell repertoires in COVID-19. Germline-derived CDR1 and CDR2 are SNHLY and FYNNEI. V was trimmed by 5 bases and J by 2 bases, leaving 16 bases between them. There are 16 residues in the CDR3. TCRdb's copy holds only in-frame clones and misses some; the assay was immunoSEQ multiplex PCR. The sample consists of about 300,000 clones, under 90% of them appearing once. The sequencing input was PBMCs or T cells enriched from blood (not recorded which). V is TRBV2 and J is TRBJ2-1, with D tentatively TRBD2 (7 bases). This TCR was recovered from a woman under 30 who had recovered from COVID-19. The CDR3 reads CASSPFAGDTYNEQFF. DNA of the CDR3: TGTGCCAGCAGTCCCTTTGCGGGGGACACCTACAATGAGCAGTTCTTC.